This TCR beta chain emerged from a study of shared clonotypes between healthy human individuals. Investigators divided CD4+ cells into CD45RA+ naive and CD45RA-negative memory subsets. Produced via immunoSEQ multiplex PCR; TCRdb's table is partial and in-frame only. The sample holds some 2 million clones, roughly 94% seen once. Study results and caveats: Larger richness was generally estimated for naive than memory subsets.

The CDR3 is made up of 14 amino acids. V gave up 6 bases and J gave up 13 bases; unmatched junction bases: 12. Germline V CDR1 and CDR2: MNHEY, SVGAGI. Comment on this clone: As yet, its antigen is unknown.

The V gene is TRBV6-5, the J gene TRBJ1-6; 7 bases fit TRBD1. The receptor comes from a man aged 18-30 years in good health. The material sequenced was naive CD4+ T cells sorted from blood. Described subset: CD45RA+ positively selected. The CDR3 sequence: CASSPTGPPGPLHF. The CDR3 coding sequence is TGTGCCAGCAGCCCGACAGGGCCCCCAGGGCCCCTCCACTTT.